This passage covers 18 T cell receptor beta chains from one sample sequenced in a study of chemoradiotherapy in HPV16-positive cancers. Measured with immunoSEQ multiplex PCR; TCRdb has only the in-frame clones, and not every one. The sample consists of some 12,000 clones, more than 75% of them appearing once. Sequenced here: blood, sampled from a patient who underwent chemoradiotherapy. These receptors were taken from a human donor with HPV-associated anogenital cancer.

V is TRBV27 and J is TRBJ1-6, with unresolved D. This CDR3 is 16 amino acids long. Germline V gives CDR1 MNHEY, CDR2 SMNVEV (reference sequence). The V end was cut by 0 bases, the J end by 10 bases, with 16 bases between. CDR3 DNA sequence: TGTGCCAGCAGTTTATCGAGGGAGAGTGTGCGGTCACCCCTCCACTTT. Translation gives CASSLSRESVRSPLHF.

The sample holds a few counts of this clone. Other DNA sequences in the same sample also yield this CDR3. The V and J genes are TRBV5-4 and TRBJ1-2, with D perhaps TRBD1 (5 bases). In germline, CDR1 is SGHNT, CDR2 YYREEE (reference sequence). V lost 2 bases and J 3 bases, leaving 8 bases between the germline ends. The CDR3 is 13 residues long. CDR3 sequence: CASSFGGDYGYTF. CDR3 nucleotides: TGTGCCAGCAGCTTTGGAGGGGACTATGGCTACACCTTC.

The chain has TRBV7-8 and TRBJ2-1, with a possible D match to TRBD2 (6 bases). Germline V CDR1 and CDR2: SGHVS, FQNEAQ. This CDR3 has 14 amino acids. V lost 5 bases and J 6 bases, leaving 14 bases between the germline ends. The CDR3 DNA is TGTGCCAGCAGCCGCGGGGTAGCACGCAATGAGCAGTTCTTC. Translated, it gives CASSRGVARNEQFF.

V and J are TRBV6-1 and TRBJ2-4; TRBD2 agrees at 11 bases. J lost 10 bases, V lost 3 bases, and 8 bases had no gene match. In germline, CDR1 is MNHNS, CDR2 SASEGT. The CDR3 is 15 amino acids. CDR3 DNA: TGTGCCAGCAGTGACCTCCATAGCGGGGGGGGGATTCAGTACTTC. Translating gives CASSDLHSGGGIQYF.

The chain uses TRBV27 and TRBJ2-2, with 9 bases matching TRBD2. Trimming removed 7 bases from V and 5 bases from J; junction bases left unmatched: 8. The V gene's germline CDR1 is MNHEY and CDR2 SMNVEV (reference sequence). This CDR3 region has 15 residues. CDR3 region: CASNRMTSGTGELFF. The CDR3 bases are TGTGCCAGCAACCGAATGACTAGCGGTACCGGGGAGCTGTTTTTT.

V usage is TRBV7-9 and J usage is TRBJ2-3; 11 positions match TRBD2. This CDR3 spans 16 amino acids. V gave up 3 bases and J gave up 0 bases; unmatched junction bases: 2. Germline CDR1 is SEHNR and CDR2 is FQNEAQ (reference sequence). The CDR3 sequence is CASSLLAGGSTDTQYF. The CDR3 DNA follows: TGTGCCAGCAGCTTGCTAGCGGGGGGTAGCACAGATACGCAGTATTTT.

V and J are TRBV7-2 and TRBJ2-7, with 7 bases aligning to TRBD1. J lost 0 bases, V lost 1 base, and 0 bases had no gene match. Germline V gene sequence: CDR1 SGHTA, CDR2 FQGNSA. CDR3 size: 14 residues. For the CDR3, the DNA is TGTGCCAGCAGCTTAGACAGGGGCTCCTACGAGCAGTACTTC. This gives the protein CASSLDRGSYEQYF.

This chain links TRBV4-1 with TRBJ1-1; no firm D call. Germline CDR1 and CDR2: MGHRA and YSYEKL. V was cut by 4 bases and J by 9 bases, with 15 bases left in between. This CDR3 has 13 amino acids. The CDR3 region is CASSPEGLSKAFF. Written as DNA, the CDR3 is TGCGCCAGCAGCCCCGAAGGGTTGAGCAAAGCTTTCTTT.

The chain employs TRBV6-1 and TRBJ2-3, with D possibly matching TRBD2 (7 bases). Germline V lookup: CDR1 MNHNS, CDR2 SASEGT. This CDR3 contains 14 residues. The V end lost 1 base, the J end lost 5 bases, and 10 bases lay between the germline ends. This chain's CDR3 is CASSEGGGQDTQYF. For the CDR3, the DNA is TGTGCCAGCAGTGAAGGGGGGGGCCAAGATACGCAGTATTTT.

The chain couples TRBV4-1 to TRBJ2-1, with 12 bases fitting TRBD2. The length of the CDR3 is 16 residues. J gave up 8 bases and V 3 bases, and 8 bases lay outside the gene matches. Germline assignment: CDR1 MGHRA and CDR2 YSYEKL. The CDR3 loop reads CASSHRGTSGHDEQFF. The CDR3 bases are TGCGCCAGCAGCCACCGGGGGACTAGCGGGCACGATGAGCAGTTCTTC.

The chain carries TRBV4-3 and TRBJ2-1, with D perhaps given as TRBD1 or TRBD2 (5 bases each). CDR1 is LGHNA and CDR2 is YSLEER in the germline V gene. The CDR3 runs 15 residues. Trimming left V 4 bases short and J 6 bases short, with 16 bases between. DNA of the CDR3: TGCGCCAGCAGCCCTGGGACGTATGGGGGCAATGAGCAGTTCTTC. Protein: CASSPGTYGGNEQFF.

The rearrangement joins TRBV18 to TRBJ1-1; possibly TRBD1 for D (5 bases). The CDR3 runs to 14 residues. Trimming removed 0 bases at V and 8 bases at J, with 13 bases between. Germline CDR1 reads KGHSH; CDR2 reads LQKENI. CDR3 nucleotide sequence: TGTGCCAGCTCACCACCGTTCCCGGGGCCAGAAGCTTTCTTT. Protein product: CASSPPFPGPEAFF.

The V call is TRBV30, the J call TRBJ1-5; D is unresolved. The germline gives CDR1 GTSNPN, CDR2 SVGIG (reference sequence). This CDR3 spans 15 amino acids. V dropped 1 base and J dropped 2 bases, with 12 bases sitting between them. The CDR3: CAWSGAKLRNQPQHF. The CDR3 nucleotides read TGTGCCTGGAGTGGGGCAAAGCTGCGCAATCAGCCCCAGCATTTT. The full variable domain, with the rest looked up from reference TRBV30 and TRBJ1-5, is SQTIHQWPATLVQPVGSPLSLECTVEGTSNPNLYWYRQAAGRGLQLLFYSVGIGQISSEVPQNLSASRPQDRQFILSSKKLLLSDSGFYLCAWSGAKLRNQPQHFGDGTRLSIL.

This clone showed up just once. V gene TRBV19 combines with J gene TRBJ2-5; no clear D gene. V was pared by 8 bases and J by 2 bases, with 12 bases between. CDR1 and CDR2 from the germline V gene are LNHDA and SQIVND (reference sequence). The CDR3 loop spans 13 amino acids. The CDR3 sequence is CASSSIAQETQYF. In nucleotides, the CDR3 is TGTGCCAGTTCGTCAATAGCTCAAGAGACCCAGTACTTC.

V usage is TRBV11-1 and J usage is TRBJ2-7; D is tentatively TRBD1 or TRBD2 (5 bases each). Trimming removed 1 base from V and 2 bases from J, with 9 bases in between. CDR3 size: 14 residues. Germline values: CDR1 SGHAT, CDR2 FQDESV (reference sequence). This chain's CDR3 is CASSLVGDAYEQYF. DNA for the CDR3: TGTGCCAGCAGCTTAGTTGGGGACGCCTACGAGCAGTACTTC.

The V call is TRBV5-1, the J call TRBJ2-1, with D maybe TRBD1 (6 bases). V was shortened by 4 bases and J by 1 base, with 12 bases between the two germline ends. Per the germline V gene, CDR1 is SGHRS and CDR2 is YFSETQ. This CDR3 is 15 amino acids long. The CDR3 spells CASSRTTGSYNEQFF. The CDR3 bases are TGCGCCAGCAGCAGAACAACAGGGTCCTACAATGAGCAGTTCTTC. The full variable domain, with the rest looked up from reference TRBV5-1 and TRBJ2-1, is KAGVTQTPRYLIKTRGQQVTLSCSPISGHRSVSWYQQTPGQGLQFLFEYFSETQRNKGNFPGRFSGRQFSNSRSEMNVSTLELGDSALYLCASSRTTGSYNEQFFGPGTRLTVL.

The chain couples TRBV4-1 to TRBJ1-5, with 8 bases matching TRBD1. The germline V gene encodes CDR1 MGHRA and CDR2 YSYEKL. The CDR3 extends over 18 amino acids. With V trimmed by 0 bases and J by 3 bases, 10 bases remained unmatched. The CDR3 region has the DNA TGCGCCAGCAGCCAAGACCCGACAGGGGCAACCCCCAATCAGCCCCAGCATTTT. This encodes CASSQDPTGATPNQPQHF.

CDR3 sequence: CASKRMQDQPQHF. The CDR3 DNA follows: TGTGCCAGCAAAAGGATGCAAGATCAGCCCCAGCATTTT. This rearrangement joins TRBV6-6 to TRBJ1-5; D is undetermined. From germline, CDR1 is MNHNY and CDR2 SVGAGI (reference sequence). The CDR3 is 13 amino acids. The V end was cut by 7 bases, the J end by 5 bases, with 12 bases between.